One and the same sample provided the 8 T cell receptor beta chains below, sequenced in a study of cytomegalovirus exposure and HLA in healthy donors. TCRdb keeps only in-frame clones here, not all; method: immunoSEQ multiplex PCR. The repertoire has 160,000 or so clones, almost 85% of them found once; the top ten carry 10%. The sequenced sample consisted of PBMCs. The receptor source for this set is a man aged 30 to 39 in good health and CMV-seropositive.

This clone was observed once. The rearrangement uses TRBV4-1 and TRBJ2-5; 7 bases line up with TRBD2. CDR1 and CDR2 (germline): MGHRA, YSYEKL. This CDR3 is built from 18 residues. V trimming: 1 base; J trimming: 3 bases; junction bases outside the gene matches: 14. CDR3 region: CASSQADGRRRGKETQYF. The DNA for the CDR3 is TGCGCCAGCAGCCAAGCGGACGGGAGGAGGCGGGGGAAAGAGACCCAGTACTTC.

The rearrangement uses TRBV10-2 and TRBJ2-3; 13 bases align to TRBD2. CDR1 is WSHSY and CDR2 is SAAADI in the germline V gene. The CDR3 is 15 amino acids. V lost 4 bases, J lost 6 bases, and 4 bases stayed unmatched. CDR3 in amino acids: CASSGLAGGGDTQYF. CDR3 coding DNA: TGCGCCAGCAGTGGACTAGCGGGAGGAGGGGATACGCAGTATTTT.

The chain has TRBV19 and TRBJ1-2; 9 positions agree with TRBD1. There are 15 residues in the CDR3. The V gene's germline CDR1 is LNHDA and CDR2 SQIVND (reference sequence). After removal of 3 bases from V and 8 bases from J, the junction contained 10 bases not matched to a gene. In nucleotides, the CDR3 is TGTGCCAGTAGTATTCCTGGGACAGGGATTCAAGGCTACACCTTC. It codes for CASSIPGTGIQGYTF.

The chain links TRBV13 to TRBJ2-3, with TRBD2 matching over 8 bases. V shed 0 bases, J shed 2 bases, and the junction held 4 bases outside the gene matches. Germline CDR1 reads PRHDT; CDR2 reads FYEKMQ (reference sequence). CDR3 length: 16 amino acids. DNA of the CDR3: TGTGCCAGCAGCTTAGGAGCGGGGGCCGTCACAGATACGCAGTATTTT. This codes for CASSLGAGAVTDTQYF.

V usage is TRBV11-2 and J usage is TRBJ2-1; perhaps TRBD2 as D (7 bases). CDR1 is SGHAT, CDR2 FQNNGV, per germline. This CDR3 contains 16 residues. The V gene lost 5 bases and the J gene lost 4 bases, with 18 bases spanning the gap. In DNA form, the CDR3 reads TGTGCCAGCAGCGGGGTCGGGGGGCTTTCATACAATGAGCAGTTCTTC. Amino acids: CASSGVGGLSYNEQFF.

V usage is TRBV19 and J usage is TRBJ2-1; perhaps TRBD2 as D (7 bases). The germline V and J ends were trimmed by 1 base and 5 bases, with 15 bases remaining between them. Germline V gene data show CDR1 as LNHDA and CDR2 as SQIVND (reference sequence). The CDR3 runs to 16 residues. Here the CDR3 DNA reads TGTGCCAGTAGTATAGCACTAAGGGGGGGAGACAATGAGCAGTTCTTC. Protein sequence: CASSIALRGGDNEQFF.

The J gene is TRBJ1-1, the V gene TRBV30; 7 bases fit TRBD1. J gave up 0 bases and V 4 bases, and 11 bases lay outside the gene matches. The CDR3 covers 16 residues. Germline V gene lookup returns CDR1 GTSNPN and CDR2 SVGIG (reference sequence). The CDR3 DNA sequence: TGTGCCTGGATCCTCTTTCGGGACAGCATGAACACTGAAGCTTTCTTT. Amino acid sequence: CAWILFRDSMNTEAFF. The whole variable domain, filled in from reference TRBV30 and TRBJ1-1, reads SQTIHQWPATLVQPVGSPLSLECTVEGTSNPNLYWYRQAAGRGLQLLFYSVGIGQISSEVPQNLSASRPQDRQFILSSKKLLLSDSGFYLCAWILFRDSMNTEAFFGQGTRLTVV.

The rearrangement uses TRBV29-1 and TRBJ2-3; 7 positions match TRBD2. This CDR3 region has 14 residues. Germline V lookup: CDR1 SQVTM, CDR2 ANQGSEA. The V segment lost 3 bases and the J segment 2 bases; nucleotides outside the gene matches: 5. DNA for the CDR3: TGCAGCGTTGACACAGCGGGGTACACAGATACGCAGTATTTT. It specifies CSVDTAGYTDTQYF.